This T cell receptor (beta chain) stems from a study of cytomegalovirus exposure and HLA in healthy donors. Study-wide points: A list of more than 150 TCR beta chains associated with cytomegalovirus was given. The authors confirmed in vitro that a few CMV-associated chains were specific for CMV antigens.

Looked up from germline, CDR1 is WNHNN and CDR2 is SYGVQD (reference sequence). The CDR3 totals 15 residues. Trimming shortened V by 2 bases and J by 3 bases, and 10 bases separated the two germline ends. Turning to this clone: Antigen: not known.

Only in-frame clones appear in the TCRdb table, and some are missing; sequencing was by immunoSEQ multiplex PCR. The table has under 110,000 clones, less than 90% seen once. The rearrangement uses TRBV10-1 and TRBJ2-2; possible D gene TRBD2, 5 bases. The receptor was isolated from a woman younger than 30 in good health and CMV-seropositive. Input material: PBMCs. Here the CDR3 DNA reads TGCGCCAGCAGTGAGGCATTCGGGGACACCGGGGAGCTGTTTTTT. Translated, it gives CASSEAFGDTGELFF.